This is a list of T cell receptor beta chains from one sample in a study of identical twins. TCRdb reanalysed the 5' RACE reads using MiXCR and keeps one entry per CDR3 protein. Here the sample spans approximately 620,000 distinct CDR3 sequences, around 8.3% being singletons. This same sample was also taken into another study, of yellow fever vaccine responses in identical twins.

The sequenced material came from PBMCs. All receptors derive from a woman under 30 in good health. Both conserved end residues are part of each CDR3. A D gene is named only where the DNA matches it firmly. Clone size is shown for a subset of rows, as once, few, many or a class of expanded clone.

d_call: TRBD2; j_call: TRBJ2-5; clone_size: NA; v_call: TRBV3-1; cdr3_aa: CASSRRWTGGEETQYF; cdr3_nt: TGTGCCAGCAGCCGAAGGTGGACGGGGGGAGAGGAGACCCAGTACTTC
d_call: NA; j_call: TRBJ2-1; clone_size: NA; v_call: TRBV7-8; cdr3_aa: CASQARGGYNEQFF; cdr3_nt: TGTGCCAGCCAAGCTAGGGGGGGGTACAATGAGCAGTTCTTC
d_call: TRBD1; j_call: TRBJ2-3; clone_size: many; v_call: TRBV7-9; cdr3_aa: CASSLGTGEDTQYF; cdr3_nt: TGTGCCAGCAGCTTAGGAACAGGGGAGGATACGCAGTATTTT
d_call: NA; j_call: TRBJ2-7; clone_size: NA; v_call: TRBV6-1; cdr3_aa: CASSESHRVWDEQYF; cdr3_nt: TGTGCCAGCAGTGAATCTCACAGGGTTTGGGACGAGCAGTACTTC
d_call: TRBD2; j_call: TRBJ2-7; clone_size: NA; v_call: TRBV6-2/TRBV6-3; cdr3_aa: CASEGGTSLYEQYF; cdr3_nt: TGTGCCAGCGAGGGTGGGACTAGCCTCTACGAGCAGTACTTC
d_call: NA; j_call: TRBJ2-3; clone_size: NA; v_call: TRBV7-2; cdr3_aa: CASSLGARAQYF; cdr3_nt: TGTGCCAGCAGCTTAGGAGCTAGGGCGCAGTATTTT
d_call: NA; j_call: TRBJ2-7; clone_size: NA; v_call: TRBV29-1; cdr3_aa: CSVEGYLDSYEQYF; cdr3_nt: TGCAGCGTCGAGGGGTACTTAGACTCCTACGAGCAGTACTTC
d_call: TRBD1; j_call: TRBJ1-3; clone_size: few; v_call: TRBV6-1; cdr3_aa: CASSLSRGGAGNTIYF; cdr3_nt: TGTGCCAGCAGTCTTTCCAGAGGGGGCGCAGGAAACACCATATATTTT
d_call: NA; j_call: TRBJ2-3; clone_size: NA; v_call: TRBV6-4; cdr3_aa: CASPDTISGDTQYF; cdr3_nt: TGTGCCAGCCCCGACACAATCTCAGGGGATACGCAGTATTTT
d_call: TRBD1; j_call: TRBJ1-2; clone_size: many; v_call: TRBV29-1; cdr3_aa: CSVEEAGGQGTNYGYTF; cdr3_nt: TGCAGCGTTGAAGAAGCGGGGGGACAGGGAACTAACTATGGCTACACCTTC
d_call: TRBD2; j_call: TRBJ2-1; clone_size: many; v_call: TRBV6-5; cdr3_aa: CASSSRLAGINEQFF; cdr3_nt: TGTGCCAGCAGTTCGAGACTAGCGGGGATCAATGAGCAGTTCTTC
d_call: NA; j_call: TRBJ2-7; clone_size: NA; v_call: TRBV7-8; cdr3_aa: CASSFRRDGAYEQYF; cdr3_nt: TGTGCCAGCAGCTTCCGACGGGACGGTGCCTACGAGCAGTACTTC
d_call: TRBD2; j_call: TRBJ2-1; clone_size: many; v_call: TRBV20-1; cdr3_aa: CSALAGGYYNEQFF; cdr3_nt: TGCAGTGCTTTAGCGGGAGGGTACTACAATGAGCAGTTCTTC
d_call: TRBD2; j_call: TRBJ2-1; clone_size: few; v_call: TRBV4-3; cdr3_aa: CASSKSGIGYNEQFF; cdr3_nt: TGCGCCAGCAGCAAAAGCGGGATTGGTTACAATGAGCAGTTCTTC
d_call: NA; j_call: TRBJ2-1; clone_size: many; v_call: TRBV6-2/TRBV6-3; cdr3_aa: CASSYLGERYNEQFF; cdr3_nt: TGTGCCAGCAGTTATCTGGGGGAGAGGTACAATGAGCAGTTCTTC
d_call: NA; j_call: TRBJ1-1; clone_size: NA; v_call: TRBV4-3; cdr3_aa: CASSPGQETEAFF; cdr3_nt: TGCGCCAGCAGCCCCGGACAAGAAACTGAAGCTTTCTTT
d_call: NA; j_call: TRBJ2-7; clone_size: few; v_call: TRBV7-9; cdr3_aa: CASSLGYDYEQYF; cdr3_nt: TGTGCCAGCAGCCTCGGATACGACTACGAGCAGTACTTC
d_call: NA; j_call: TRBJ2-5; clone_size: NA; v_call: TRBV28; cdr3_aa: CASSSPAAAIGETQYF; cdr3_nt: TGTGCCAGCAGTTCCCCCGCAGCAGCGATCGGAGAGACCCAGTACTTC
d_call: TRBD2; j_call: TRBJ2-3; clone_size: NA; v_call: TRBV20-1; cdr3_aa: CSAWGLAGPLDPDTQYF; cdr3_nt: TGCAGTGCTTGGGGACTAGCGGGACCCCTTGACCCAGATACGCAGTATTTT
d_call: TRBD1; j_call: TRBJ2-7; clone_size: few; v_call: TRBV6-2/TRBV6-3; cdr3_aa: CASSKTGEQYF; cdr3_nt: TGTGCCAGCAGTAAGACAGGGGAGCAGTACTTC
d_call: TRBD1; j_call: TRBJ1-5; clone_size: NA; v_call: TRBV5-5; cdr3_aa: CASSLETGDQPQHF; cdr3_nt: TGTGCCAGCAGCTTGGAGACAGGGGATCAGCCCCAGCATTTT
d_call: TRBD2; j_call: TRBJ2-2; clone_size: few; v_call: TRBV4-3; cdr3_aa: CASSHSHGSGRPQNTGELFF; cdr3_nt: TGCGCCAGCAGCCACTCCCATGGTAGCGGGAGGCCTCAGAACACCGGGGAGCTGTTTTTT
d_call: NA; j_call: TRBJ2-1; clone_size: many; v_call: TRBV7-9; cdr3_aa: CASSLVGENYNEQFF; cdr3_nt: TGTGCCAGCAGCTTAGTAGGGGAAAACTACAATGAGCAGTTCTTC
d_call: TRBD2; j_call: TRBJ2-1; clone_size: few; v_call: TRBV29-1; cdr3_aa: CSVVGEVGSGALMDNEQFF; cdr3_nt: TGCAGCGTTGTTGGGGAGGTGGGTAGCGGGGCCCTTATGGACAATGAGCAGTTCTTC
d_call: NA; j_call: TRBJ2-3; clone_size: many; v_call: TRBV20-1; cdr3_aa: CSADSISLAESTDTQYF; cdr3_nt: TGCAGTGCCGACTCAATTTCCCTAGCCGAGAGCACAGATACGCAGTATTTT
d_call: TRBD2; j_call: TRBJ2-2; clone_size: many; v_call: TRBV12-3/TRBV12-4; cdr3_aa: CASSFERERDTGELFF; cdr3_nt: TGTGCCAGCAGTTTCGAGCGGGAGCGGGACACCGGGGAGCTGTTTTTT
d_call: NA; j_call: TRBJ2-1; clone_size: NA; v_call: TRBV14; cdr3_aa: CASSQDRVVNEQFF; cdr3_nt: TGTGCCAGCAGCCAAGACAGGGTTGTGAATGAGCAGTTCTTC
d_call: NA; j_call: TRBJ2-1; clone_size: NA; v_call: TRBV7-9; cdr3_aa: CASSRVEGRNEQFF; cdr3_nt: TGTGCCAGCAGCCGAGTGGAGGGCCGGAATGAGCAGTTCTTC
d_call: TRBD2; j_call: TRBJ2-1; clone_size: NA; v_call: TRBV7-9; cdr3_aa: CASSLGPGGYNEQFF; cdr3_nt: TGTGCCAGCAGCTTAGGTCCGGGGGGCTACAATGAGCAGTTCTTC
d_call: NA; j_call: TRBJ2-7; clone_size: NA; v_call: TRBV29-1; cdr3_aa: CSVELEGLYEQYF; cdr3_nt: TGCAGCGTTGAATTAGAAGGCCTCTACGAGCAGTACTTC
d_call: NA; j_call: TRBJ2-1; clone_size: NA; v_call: TRBV7-8; cdr3_aa: CASSSDPRRDEQFF; cdr3_nt: TGTGCCAGCAGCTCGGACCCCCGAAGGGATGAGCAGTTCTTC
d_call: NA; j_call: TRBJ2-7; clone_size: few; v_call: TRBV27; cdr3_aa: CASSFVGPSGSYEQYF; cdr3_nt: TGTGCCAGCAGTTTCGTGGGGCCATCCGGGTCCTACGAGCAGTACTTC
d_call: TRBD1; j_call: TRBJ2-7; clone_size: NA; v_call: TRBV7-9; cdr3_aa: CASSRSTPTGVKDEQYF; cdr3_nt: TGTGCCAGCAGCCGGAGTACCCCGACAGGGGTCAAAGACGAGCAGTACTTC
d_call: TRBD2; j_call: TRBJ2-6; clone_size: few; v_call: TRBV2; cdr3_aa: CASSLTSGRSNGANVLTF; cdr3_nt: TGTGCCAGCAGTTTGACTAGCGGGAGGTCCAATGGGGCCAACGTCCTGACTTTC
d_call: TRBD2; j_call: TRBJ2-1; clone_size: NA; v_call: TRBV29-1; cdr3_aa: CSVSVTSGLDEQFF; cdr3_nt: TGCAGCGTTTCGGTAACTAGCGGCCTCGATGAGCAGTTCTTC
d_call: TRBD1; j_call: TRBJ1-2; clone_size: few; v_call: TRBV12-3/TRBV12-4; cdr3_aa: CASSLVGTGDGYTF; cdr3_nt: TGTGCCAGCAGTTTAGTAGGGACAGGGGATGGCTACACCTTC
d_call: NA; j_call: TRBJ2-3; clone_size: many; v_call: TRBV7-3; cdr3_aa: CASSIRDGTDTQYF; cdr3_nt: TGTGCCAGCAGCATCCGGGACGGAACAGATACGCAGTATTTT
d_call: NA; j_call: TRBJ1-1; clone_size: many; v_call: TRBV3-1; cdr3_aa: CASSQVGSGTEAFF; cdr3_nt: TGTGCCAGCAGCCAAGTCGGCAGCGGAACTGAAGCTTTCTTT
d_call: TRBD2; j_call: TRBJ2-3; clone_size: NA; v_call: TRBV7-9; cdr3_aa: CASSLGSGDSTDTQYF; cdr3_nt: TGTGCCAGCAGCTTAGGTAGCGGGGACAGCACAGATACGCAGTATTTT
d_call: NA; j_call: TRBJ2-1; clone_size: NA; v_call: TRBV14; cdr3_aa: CASSPGSYEQFF; cdr3_nt: TGTGCCAGCAGCCCCGGGTCGTACGAGCAGTTCTTC
d_call: NA; j_call: TRBJ1-2; clone_size: few; v_call: TRBV29-1; cdr3_aa: CSAGPREPTGNGYTF; cdr3_nt: TGCAGCGCAGGCCCGAGGGAGCCCACCGGGAATGGCTACACCTTC
d_call: NA; j_call: TRBJ2-7; clone_size: few; v_call: TRBV7-4; cdr3_aa: CASSLGWERYEQYF; cdr3_nt: TGTGCCAGCAGCTTAGGCTGGGAGAGATACGAGCAGTACTTC
d_call: NA; j_call: TRBJ2-1; clone_size: NA; v_call: TRBV4-3; cdr3_aa: CASSQDWGNSYNEQFF; cdr3_nt: TGCGCCAGCAGCCAAGATTGGGGCAACTCCTACAATGAGCAGTTCTTC
d_call: TRBD2; j_call: TRBJ2-3; clone_size: many; v_call: TRBV4-1; cdr3_aa: CASSQASGSTDTQYF; cdr3_nt: TGCGCCAGCAGCCAAGCTAGCGGGAGTACAGATACGCAGTATTTT